The 4 T cell receptor beta chains below were found in one sample sequenced in a study of T cell clonotyping in hematopoietic cell transplantation (TCRdb year 2021). Explained via the paper, the time point label denotes: recipient sample about 28 days before transplant, after cytoreduction. Library preparation used the immunoSEQ multiplex PCR assay. TCRdb mirrors the immuneACCESS table, restricted to in-frame sequences. Some clones are absent from its copies; in checked studies, under half trace to an unresolved V gene, and the reason for the others is unknown. The sample table contains more than 8,000 clones; only one count was recorded for about 90% of them. 25% to 35% of the sample rests with the top ten. Sequenced here: peripheral blood mononuclear cells, sampled before stem cell transplant. These TCRs come from a woman between 55 and 75 years old with acute myeloid leukemia. Some clones in this sample may be carry-over from other donors' samples.

The chain combines TRBV28 with TRBJ1-2; D is possibly TRBD1 (5 bases). The V gene's germline CDR1 is MDHEN and CDR2 SYDVKM. The germline V and J ends were trimmed by 7 bases and 6 bases, with 21 bases remaining between them. The CDR3 runs to 15 residues. The CDR3 loop reads CASTTGGSSYNGYTF. CDR3 DNA sequence: TGTGCCAGCACCACGGGGGGTAGCAGCTATAATGGCTACACCTTC.

Here the CDR3 reads CAWTGHGYGYTF. CDR3 coding DNA: TGTGCCTGGACCGGGCACGGCTATGGCTACACCTTC. This chain uses TRBV30 with TRBJ1-2, with no clear D. Germline values: CDR1 GTSNPN, CDR2 SVGIG (reference sequence). V was cut by 4 bases and J by 4 bases, with 10 bases left in between. There are 12 residues in the CDR3.

This clone was seen a single time. The chain couples TRBV4-3 to TRBJ2-1; 12 nucleotides match TRBD2. This CDR3 contains 18 residues. Germline CDR1 reads LGHNA; CDR2 reads YSLEER. With V trimmed by 0 bases and J by 3 bases, 6 bases remained unmatched. For the CDR3, the DNA is TGCGCCAGCAGCCAAGATACTAGCGGGAGGTACGGCTACAATGAGCAGTTCTTC. It encodes CASSQDTSGRYGYNEQFF.

This rearrangement joins TRBV5-1 to TRBJ2-3; D is ambiguous. Germline lookup yields CDR1 SGHRS and CDR2 YFSETQ. The CDR3 sequence is 16 residues long. Trimming stripped 4 bases from V and 5 bases from J, with 20 bases between. The CDR3 reads CASSPGLSAPLDTQYF. The DNA for the CDR3 is TGCGCCAGCAGCCCGGGTCTGAGTGCCCCGTTAGATACGCAGTATTTT.